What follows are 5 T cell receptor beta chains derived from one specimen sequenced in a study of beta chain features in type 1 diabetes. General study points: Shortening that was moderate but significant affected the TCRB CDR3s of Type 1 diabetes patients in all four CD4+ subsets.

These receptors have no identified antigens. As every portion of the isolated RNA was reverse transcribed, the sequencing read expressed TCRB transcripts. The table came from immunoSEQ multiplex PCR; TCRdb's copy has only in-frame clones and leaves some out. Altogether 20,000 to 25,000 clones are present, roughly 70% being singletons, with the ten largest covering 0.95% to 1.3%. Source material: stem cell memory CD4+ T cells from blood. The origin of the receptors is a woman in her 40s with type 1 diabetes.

The CDR3 here is CASSQERGYEAFF. In DNA, the CDR3 is TGCGCCAGCAGCCAAGAGCGCGGCTACGAGGCTTTCTTT. The chain is built from TRBV4-3 and TRBJ1-1; D remains ambiguous. Germline-derived CDR1 and CDR2 are LGHNA and YSLEER. V lost 0 bases and J lost 11, with 13 bases in between. The CDR3 spans 13 residues.

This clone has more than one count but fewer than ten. The CDR3 DNA reads TGTGCCAGCAGCTTAAGAAGCGGGAGGGGAAACATTCAGTACTTC. Its translation is CASSLRSGRGNIQYF. V usage is TRBV13 and J usage is TRBJ2-4; 10 nucleotides align to TRBD2. Unmatched junction bases numbered 4, after V lost 2 bases and J lost 6 bases. The CDR3 is made up of 15 amino acids. Germline CDR1 reads PRHDT; CDR2 reads FYEKMQ (reference sequence).

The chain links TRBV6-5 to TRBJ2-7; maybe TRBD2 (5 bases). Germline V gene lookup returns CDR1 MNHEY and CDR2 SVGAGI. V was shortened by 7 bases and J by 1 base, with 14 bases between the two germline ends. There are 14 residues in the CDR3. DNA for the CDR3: TGTGCCAGCACCGAGGCAGGCGGGTCCTACGAGCAGTACTTC. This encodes CASTEAGGSYEQYF.

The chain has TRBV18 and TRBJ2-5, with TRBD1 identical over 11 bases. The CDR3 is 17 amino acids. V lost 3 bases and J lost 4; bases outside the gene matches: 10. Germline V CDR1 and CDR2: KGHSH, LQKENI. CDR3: CASSPWTGGVFGETQYF. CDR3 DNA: TGTGCCAGCTCACCCTGGACAGGGGGCGTTTTTGGAGAGACCCAGTACTTC.

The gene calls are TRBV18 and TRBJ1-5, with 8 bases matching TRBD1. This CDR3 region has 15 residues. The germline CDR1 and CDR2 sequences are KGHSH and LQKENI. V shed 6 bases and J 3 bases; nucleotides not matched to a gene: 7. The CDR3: CASSPGQDVNQPQHF. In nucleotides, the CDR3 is TGTGCCAGCTCCCCGGGACAGGACGTCAATCAGCCCCAGCATTTT.